This entry concerns a single TCR beta chain. Its antigen is still unknown. Germline V gene lookup returns CDR1 SGHRS and CDR2 YFSETQ. V was trimmed by 0 bases and J by 10 bases, leaving 17 bases between them. The CDR3 runs 15 residues. The source of the sample is a study of cytomegalovirus exposure and HLA in healthy donors. General observations from the study: Later analysis reportedly placed an Asian-associated ancestry cluster below the roughly 670-donor mean in N-insertions.

PCR used 60 Vbeta primers and 13 Jbeta primers. Libraries were prepared by immunoSEQ multiplex PCR; TCRdb keeps only in-frame clonotypes and omits some of them. The sample yields about 160,000 clones, 60% to 75% seen once. This rearrangement joins TRBV5-1 to TRBJ2-1, with D maybe TRBD2 (5 bases). The source of this sequence is a woman between 45 and 60 years old in good health and CMV-seropositive. The specimen was PBMCs. The CDR3 DNA sequence: TGCGCCAGCAGCTTGGCGGAGGAGTGGAAGGCGGAGCAGTTCTTC. Translated, it gives CASSLAEEWKAEQFF.